Shown below are 32 T cell receptor beta chains from a single sample sequenced in a study of blood T cell repertoires in COVID-19. TCRdb keeps only in-frame clones here, not all; method: immunoSEQ multiplex PCR. This sample has some 200,000 clones, with about four fifths found just once. The sample consisted of PBMCs or T cells enriched from blood (not recorded which). The source of these receptors is a woman in her thirties or forties with acute COVID-19.

The chain links TRBV5-5 to TRBJ1-1; perhaps TRBD1 as D (5 bases). CDR3 length equals 14 residues. Germline CDR1 and CDR2: SGHKS and YYEKEE (reference sequence). V lost 1 base and J 1 base, leaving 8 bases between the germline ends. CDR3 protein: CASSLQGWNTEAFF. The CDR3 DNA reads as TGTGCCAGCAGCTTGCAGGGTTGGAACACTGAAGCTTTCTTT.

The gene calls are TRBV28 and TRBJ2-7; weak D call: TRBD2 (5 bases). CDR1 and CDR2 (germline): MDHEN, SYDVKM. Trimming took 10 bases from V and 7 from J, leaving 26 bases between them. This CDR3 region has 15 residues. CDR3 amino acids: CATSRQASRMGEQYF. The CDR3 DNA reads as TGTGCCACCTCGAGGCAGGCTAGCCGGATGGGGGAGCAGTACTTC.

The V and J genes are TRBV6-2 or TRBV6-3 and TRBJ2-3; 11 positions agree with TRBD1. This CDR3 is built from 16 residues. Looked up from germline, CDR1 is MNHEY and CDR2 is SVGEGT. Trimming removed 1 base from V and 5 bases from J; junction bases left unmatched: 5. As DNA, the CDR3 is TGTGCCAGCAGTTACTATGGACAGGGGGCAAAAGATACGCAGTATTTT. Protein: CASSYYGQGAKDTQYF.

The V and J genes are TRBV4-1 and TRBJ2-7; tentatively, D is TRBD2 (6 bases). Trimming took off 1 base at V and 3 bases at J, with 7 bases between the two ends. Germline V gives CDR1 MGHRA, CDR2 YSYEKL. The CDR3 is made up of 13 amino acids. The CDR3 DNA reads as TGCGCCAGCAGCCAAGGGGGACTCTACGAGCAGTACTTC. Translated: CASSQGGLYEQYF.

Note on this clone: An end of the junction does not agree with germline; a read error may underlie this. The chain carries TRBV5-4 and TRBJ2-1, with TRBD2 matching 8 bases. CDR1 is SGHNT and CDR2 is YYREEE in the germline V gene (reference sequence). The CDR3 contains 11 residues. As DNA, the CDR3 is TGTGCCAGCAGCTCTGGGACTAGTCGGCTCTTC. Its translation: CASSSGTSRLF.

This clone has more than one count but fewer than ten. The chain couples TRBV11-2 to TRBJ2-7; TRBD2 matches at 8 bases. Losses at the gene ends were 5 bases for V and 3 bases for J; bases not matched to a gene: 6. CDR3 length: 14 amino acids. Germline CDR1 is SGHAT and CDR2 is FQNNGV. The CDR3 sequence: CASSRRGGRYEQYF. The CDR3 nucleotides are TGTGCCAGCAGCCGACGGGGGGGCCGCTACGAGCAGTACTTC.

This chain connects TRBV13 to TRBJ2-1, with TRBD1 as a possible D gene (5 bases). This CDR3 is built from 12 residues. Germline values: CDR1 PRHDT, CDR2 FYEKMQ (reference sequence). V shed 7 bases and J shed 10 bases, with 14 bases lying between them. CDR3 nucleotides: TGTGCCAGCAACGGACAAGCCAGAGAGCAGTTCTTC. Amino acids: CASNGQAREQFF.

The rearrangement uses TRBV18 and TRBJ2-1, with 13 bases matching TRBD2. Germline lookup yields CDR1 KGHSH and CDR2 LQKENI. Trimming removed 3 bases from V and 11 bases from J; junction bases left unmatched: 7. The CDR3 covers 15 residues. The CDR3 sequence is CASSPSGLAGSKQFF. CDR3 nucleotide sequence: TGTGCCAGCTCACCCTCGGGACTAGCGGGAAGTAAGCAGTTCTTC. Full variable domain (missing parts from reference TRBV18 and TRBJ2-1): NAGVMQNPRHLVRRRGQEARLRCSPMKGHSHVYWYRQLPEEGLKFMVYLQKENIIDESGMPKERFSAEFPKEGPSILRIQQVVRGDSAAYFCASSPSGLAGSKQFFGPGTRLTVL.

This chain uses TRBV28 with TRBJ1-5; D gene uncertain. The CDR3 runs 15 residues. Deletions cut 4 bases from V and 2 bases from J, with 12 bases between. CDR1 MDHEN and CDR2 SYDVKM come from the germline V gene. CDR3 coding DNA: TGTGCCAGCAGTTCTAGTTCGGTGGGCAATCAGCCCCAGCATTTT. As protein: CASSSSSVGNQPQHF.

This clone was detected only once. The gene calls are TRBV27 and TRBJ2-3, with D possibly being TRBD2 (5 bases). This CDR3 comprises 16 residues. Germline CDR1 MNHEY, CDR2 SMNVEV (reference sequence). V shed 2 bases and J shed 0 bases, with 12 bases lying between them. The CDR3 nucleotides read TGTGCCAGCAGTTTAGTGCCTAGAGGGAGCACAGATACGCAGTATTTT. Translation gives CASSLVPRGSTDTQYF.

The chain carries TRBV15 and TRBJ1-1, with D possibly TRBD1 on 6 matching bases. Germline assignment: CDR1 LNHNV and CDR2 YYDKDF (reference sequence). The CDR3 sequence is 15 residues long. Trimming shortened V by 4 bases and J by 2 bases, and 14 bases separated the two germline ends. CDR3 nucleotide sequence: TGTGCCACCAGCACGTGGGGGACACCAAACACTGAAGCTTTCTTT. This gives the protein CATSTWGTPNTEAFF. The variable domain in full, with the rest retrieved from reference TRBV15 and TRBJ1-1, is DAMVIQNPRYQVTQFGKPVTLSCSQTLNHNVMYWYQQKSSQAPKLLFHYYDKDFNNEADTPDNFQSRRPNTSFCFLDIRSPGLGDTAMYLCATSTWGTPNTEAFFGQGTRLTVV.

The J gene is TRBJ1-2, the V gene TRBV4-3; TRBD1 matches 8 bases. Germline CDR1 is LGHNA and CDR2 is YSLEER. The CDR3 totals 14 residues. The V and J ends lost 3 bases and 7 bases, in that order; junction bases with no gene match: 7. CDR3 coding DNA: TGCGCCAGCAGCCAGAGACAGGGGAGGAGTGGCTACACCTTC. It specifies CASSQRQGRSGYTF.

The CDR3 sequence: CASSKGGGWNTEAFF. CDR3 nucleotides: TGTGCCAGCAGCAAAGGAGGGGGCTGGAACACTGAAGCTTTCTTT. The chain is built from TRBV21-1 and TRBJ1-1; TRBD1, the table's D call, lacks a check against the DNA. TRBV21-1 is a listed pseudogene. CDR3 length equals 15 residues.

The chain uses TRBV5-1 and TRBJ2-1, with unresolved D. With 4 bases removed from V and 1 base from J, the gap between germline ends came to 15 bases. CDR1 SGHRS and CDR2 YFSETQ come from the germline V gene. CDR3 length equals 16 residues. CDR3 amino acids: CASSLSLSKSYNEQFF. The CDR3 DNA reads as TGCGCCAGCAGCCTATCTCTCTCCAAGTCCTACAATGAGCAGTTCTTC.

This clone was counted between two and nine times. The rearrangement links TRBV7-2 to TRBJ2-3, with D perhaps TRBD2 (6 bases). With 2 bases removed from V and 1 base from J, the gap between germline ends came to 10 bases. Looked up from germline, CDR1 is SGHTA and CDR2 is FQGNSA. The CDR3 sequence is 15 residues long. The CDR3 region has the DNA TGTGCCAGCAGCTTATTCTGGGAGGGCACAGATACGCAGTATTTT. Its protein product is CASSLFWEGTDTQYF.

The chain couples TRBV28 to TRBJ1-6, with D perhaps matching TRBD1 (5 bases). V was pared by 6 bases and J by 6 bases, with 15 bases between. The length of the CDR3 is 15 residues. Germline-derived CDR1 and CDR2 are MDHEN and SYDVKM. The CDR3 DNA is TGTGCCAGCAGACCCTCAACAGGTCTTAATTCACCCCTCCACTTT. It is translated as CASRPSTGLNSPLHF.

J is TRBJ2-7 and V is TRBV5-1, with 10 bases identical to TRBD1. V lost 2 bases and J lost 7; bases outside the gene matches: 12. This CDR3 comprises 16 residues. Germline values: CDR1 SGHRS, CDR2 YFSETQ. CDR3 sequence reads: CASSFSPPGQGSEQYF. CDR3 nucleotides: TGCGCCAGCAGCTTCTCCCCTCCGGGACAGGGGAGTGAGCAGTACTTC.

This rearrangement joins TRBV5-1 to TRBJ2-3; D is unresolved. The ends were cut back, 7 bases at V and 6 bases at J, with 21 bases in the middle. Germline lookup yields CDR1 SGHRS and CDR2 YFSETQ. The length of the CDR3 is 15 residues. CDR3 in DNA: TGCGCCAGCTTAAAGGAGAACCCCATAGCCGATACGCAGTATTTT. Amino acids: CASLKENPIADTQYF.

The rearrangement links TRBV24-1 to TRBJ2-1, with D possibly matching TRBD2 (7 bases). This CDR3 comprises 14 residues. V shed 5 bases and J shed 7 bases, with 14 bases lying between them. The germline gives CDR1 KGHDR, CDR2 SFDVKD. CDR3 sequence (DNA): TGTGCCACCAGTGCGCCAGGGGAGGGGAATGAGCAGTTCTTC. Residues: CATSAPGEGNEQFF.

This chain connects TRBV6-5 to TRBJ2-7; D may be TRBD2 (6 bases). V was shortened by 7 bases and J by 3 bases, with 16 bases between the two germline ends. The germline V gene encodes CDR1 MNHEY and CDR2 SVGAGI. The CDR3 is 14 residues long. The CDR3 region has the DNA TGTGCCAGCATCCGGGACTCCTTATACTACGAGCAGTACTTC. It translates to CASIRDSLYYEQYF.

V usage is TRBV24-1 and J usage is TRBJ1-2; TRBD1 matches 7 bases. CDR1 KGHDR and CDR2 SFDVKD come from the germline V gene. V shed 7 bases, J shed 8 bases, and the junction held 9 bases outside the gene matches. The CDR3 runs to 13 residues. The CDR3 loop reads CATSGGQINGYTF. Written as DNA, the CDR3 is TGTGCCACCAGCGGGGGACAGATAAACGGCTACACCTTC.

The V and J genes are TRBV6-2 or TRBV6-3 and TRBJ1-1; D gene ambiguous. V was cut by 0 bases and J by 2 bases, with 7 bases left in between. From germline, CDR1 is MNHEY and CDR2 SVGEGT. The CDR3 extends over 14 amino acids. The CDR3 DNA is TGTGCCAGCAGTTACTCAGGAGCTAACACTGAAGCTTTCTTT. This sequence encodes CASSYSGANTEAFF.

This chain connects TRBV24-1 to TRBJ2-3; tentative D call: TRBD2 (6 bases). CDR1 is KGHDR and CDR2 is SFDVKD in the germline V gene. The V and J ends lost 5 bases and 5 bases respectively, with 13 bases between them. This CDR3 is 14 amino acids long. The CDR3 DNA reads as TGTGCCACCAGTGGAGGAGGGGTGGAAGATACGCAGTATTTT. Protein: CATSGGGVEDTQYF.

The chain combines TRBV7-2 with TRBJ2-3; 9 bases match TRBD2. V was clipped by 0 bases and J by 8 bases; unmatched bases: 12. CDR1 and CDR2 from the germline V gene are SGHTA and FQGNSA. The CDR3 runs 17 residues. The CDR3: CASSLALGGGRAGTQYF. In nucleotides, the CDR3 is TGTGCCAGCAGCTTAGCTCTCGGGGGCGGGAGGGCCGGTACGCAGTATTTT. The variable domain in full, with the rest retrieved from reference TRBV7-2 and TRBJ2-3, is GAGVSQSPSNKVTEKGKDVELRCDPISGHTALYWYRQSLGQGLEFLIYFQGNSAPDKSGLPSDRFSAERTGGSVSTLTIQRTQQEDSAVYLCASSLALGGGRAGTQYFGPGTRLTVL.

V usage is TRBV19 and J usage is TRBJ1-1; no clear D gene. V lost 5 bases, J lost 2 bases, and 9 bases lay in between. The CDR3 extends over 13 amino acids. Germline assignment: CDR1 LNHDA and CDR2 SQIVND (reference sequence). CDR3 in DNA: TGTGCCAGTAGTCTTGGGAGCAACACTGAAGCTTTCTTT. It translates to CASSLGSNTEAFF.

The chain carries TRBV5-5 and TRBJ2-1; 10 bases agree with TRBD2. Losses at the gene ends were 0 bases for V and 4 bases for J; bases not matched to a gene: 10. This CDR3 has 18 amino acids. The V gene's germline CDR1 is SGHKS and CDR2 YYEKEE (reference sequence). CDR3 in DNA: TGTGCCAGCAGCTTGGCTCCAAGCGGGGGGGTTTTATACAATGAGCAGTTCTTC. It encodes CASSLAPSGGVLYNEQFF.

The gene calls are TRBV7-2 and TRBJ1-4, with unresolved D. Trimming took 4 bases from V and 0 from J, leaving 9 bases between them. Looked up from germline, CDR1 is SGHTA and CDR2 is FQGNSA. The CDR3 is 15 amino acids. The DNA for the CDR3 is TGTGCCAGCAGCTACCCGACAACAACTAATGAAAAACTGTTTTTT. It encodes CASSYPTTTNEKLFF. Combining the CDR3 with reference TRBV7-2 and TRBJ1-4 gives the whole variable domain GAGVSQSPSNKVTEKGKDVELRCDPISGHTALYWYRQSLGQGLEFLIYFQGNSAPDKSGLPSDRFSAERTGGSVSTLTIQRTQQEDSAVYLCASSYPTTTNEKLFFGSGTQLSVL.

The V gene is TRBV7-2, the J gene TRBJ1-1; a possible D gene is TRBD1 (6 bases). V was shortened by 5 bases and J by 1 base, with 11 bases between the two germline ends. Per the germline V gene, CDR1 is SGHTA and CDR2 is FQGNSA. There are 14 residues in the CDR3. The CDR3 protein is CASSTVTGNTEAFF. The DNA for the CDR3 is TGTGCCAGCAGCACCGTGACAGGGAACACTGAAGCTTTCTTT.

This clone turned up a few times. The chain employs TRBV7-9 and TRBJ2-7; D may be TRBD1 (5 bases). This CDR3 is built from 13 residues. Trimming cost V 2 bases and J 2 bases, with 7 bases left between them. Germline V CDR1 and CDR2: SEHNR, FQNEAQ (reference sequence). CDR3 in amino acids: CASSLRQTYEQYF. DNA of the CDR3: TGTGCCAGCAGCTTAAGACAGACCTACGAGCAGTACTTC.

V is TRBV5-1 and J is TRBJ2-5; 7 bases line up with TRBD2. The junction had 9 bases not matched to a gene; V was cut back by 4 bases and J by 3 bases. The CDR3 is 15 residues long. Germline CDR1 and CDR2: SGHRS and YFSETQ. The CDR3 DNA reads as TGCGCCAGCAGCCAGAATCCTAGCGGAGAAGAGACCCAGTACTTC. It encodes CASSQNPSGEETQYF.

The chain has TRBV5-1 and TRBJ2-7; D unclear. Germline CDR1 and CDR2: SGHRS and YFSETQ. Trimming removed 1 base at V and 1 base at J, with 12 bases between. This CDR3 comprises 15 residues. CDR3 nucleotide sequence: TGCGCCAGCAGCTTGTTGCCCCAACAATCCTACGAGCAGTACTTC. It encodes CASSLLPQQSYEQYF.

This chain connects TRBV5-8 to TRBJ1-2, with D possibly matching TRBD1 (5 bases). Germline V gene sequence: CDR1 SGHTS, CDR2 YDEGEE. This CDR3 is built from 14 residues. Deletions cut 5 bases from V and 4 bases from J, with 15 bases between. The CDR3 loop reads CASSSDSRVYGYTF. The DNA of the CDR3 is TGTGCCAGCAGTTCAGACAGCCGTGTCTATGGCTACACCTTC.